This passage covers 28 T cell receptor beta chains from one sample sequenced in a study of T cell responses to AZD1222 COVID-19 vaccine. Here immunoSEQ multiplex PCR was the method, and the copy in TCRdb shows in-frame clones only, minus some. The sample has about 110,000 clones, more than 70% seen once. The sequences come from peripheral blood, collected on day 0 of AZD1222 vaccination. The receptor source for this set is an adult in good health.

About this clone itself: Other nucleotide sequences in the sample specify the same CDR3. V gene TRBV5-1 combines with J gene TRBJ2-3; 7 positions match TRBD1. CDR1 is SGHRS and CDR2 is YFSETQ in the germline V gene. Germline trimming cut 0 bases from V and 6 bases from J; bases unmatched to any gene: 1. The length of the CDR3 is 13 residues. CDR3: CASSLEGADTQYF. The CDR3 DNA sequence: TGCGCCAGCAGCTTGGAGGGGGCGGATACGCAGTATTTT.

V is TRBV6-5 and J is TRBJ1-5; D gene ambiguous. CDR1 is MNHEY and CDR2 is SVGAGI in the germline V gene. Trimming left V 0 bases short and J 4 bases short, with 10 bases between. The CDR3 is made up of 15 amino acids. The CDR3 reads CASSYSRVGNQPQHF. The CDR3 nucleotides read TGTGCCAGCAGTTACTCCCGGGTAGGGAATCAGCCCCAGCATTTT.

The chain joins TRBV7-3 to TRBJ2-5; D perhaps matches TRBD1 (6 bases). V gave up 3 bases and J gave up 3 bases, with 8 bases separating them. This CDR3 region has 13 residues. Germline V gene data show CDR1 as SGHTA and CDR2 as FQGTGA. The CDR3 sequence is CASSFKGEETQYF. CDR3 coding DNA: TGTGCCAGCAGCTTCAAGGGGGAAGAGACCCAGTACTTC.

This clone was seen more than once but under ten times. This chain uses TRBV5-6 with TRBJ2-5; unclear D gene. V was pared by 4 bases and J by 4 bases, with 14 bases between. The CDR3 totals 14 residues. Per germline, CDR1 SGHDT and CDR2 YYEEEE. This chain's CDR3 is CASSNLSRLETQYF. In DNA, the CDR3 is TGTGCCAGCAGCAACCTCTCAAGGCTAGAGACCCAGTACTTC.

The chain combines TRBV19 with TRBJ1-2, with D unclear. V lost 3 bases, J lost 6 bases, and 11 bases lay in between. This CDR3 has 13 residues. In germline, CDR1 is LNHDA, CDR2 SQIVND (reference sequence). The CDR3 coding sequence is TGTGCCAGTAGTATGACGTTTACTAATGGCTACACCTTC. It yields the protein CASSMTFTNGYTF.

The CDR3 region has the DNA TGTGCCAGCAGCCCGAGGACAGGGGCCTACGAGCAGTACTTC. Its translation is CASSPRTGAYEQYF. V and J are TRBV9 and TRBJ2-7, with 9 nucleotides matching TRBD1. V shed 4 bases and J 2 bases; nucleotides not matched to a gene: 4. Germline-derived CDR1 and CDR2 are SGDLS and YYNGEE. The CDR3 covers 14 residues.

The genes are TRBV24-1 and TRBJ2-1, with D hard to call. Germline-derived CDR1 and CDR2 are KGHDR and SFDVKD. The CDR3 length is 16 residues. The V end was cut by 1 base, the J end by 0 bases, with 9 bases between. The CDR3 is CATSDFNGRSYNEQFF. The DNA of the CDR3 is TGTGCCACCAGTGATTTCAACGGGCGCTCCTACAATGAGCAGTTCTTC.

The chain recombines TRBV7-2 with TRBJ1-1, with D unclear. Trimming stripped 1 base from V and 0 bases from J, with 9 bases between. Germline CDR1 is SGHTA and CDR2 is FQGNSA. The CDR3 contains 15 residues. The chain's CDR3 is CASSLGGGMNTEAFF. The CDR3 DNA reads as TGTGCCAGCAGCTTAGGCGGAGGAATGAACACTGAAGCTTTCTTT. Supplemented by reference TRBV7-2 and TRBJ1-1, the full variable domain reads GAGVSQSPSNKVTEKGKDVELRCDPISGHTALYWYRQSLGQGLEFLIYFQGNSAPDKSGLPSDRFSAERTGGSVSTLTIQRTQQEDSAVYLCASSLGGGMNTEAFFGQGTRLTVV.

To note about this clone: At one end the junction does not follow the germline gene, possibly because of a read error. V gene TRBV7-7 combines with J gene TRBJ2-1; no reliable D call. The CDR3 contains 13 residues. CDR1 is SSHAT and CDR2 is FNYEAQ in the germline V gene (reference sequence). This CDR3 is CASSDDHYNEQFF. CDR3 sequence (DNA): TGTGCTAGCAGCGACGACCACTACAATGAGCAGTTCTTC.

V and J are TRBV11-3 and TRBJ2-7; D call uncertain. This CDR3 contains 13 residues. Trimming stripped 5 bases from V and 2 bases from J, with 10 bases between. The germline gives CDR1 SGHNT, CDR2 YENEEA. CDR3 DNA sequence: TGTGCCAGCAGCCCGCGAGACACCTACGAGCAGTACTTC. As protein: CASSPRDTYEQYF.

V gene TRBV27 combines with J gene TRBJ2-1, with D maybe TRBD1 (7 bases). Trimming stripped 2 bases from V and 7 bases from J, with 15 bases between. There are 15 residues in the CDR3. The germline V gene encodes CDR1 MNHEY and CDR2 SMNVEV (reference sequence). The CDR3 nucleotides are TGTGCCAGCAGTTTACAGGGGGTAGGGAGGAATGAGCAGTTCTTC. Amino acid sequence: CASSLQGVGRNEQFF.

The CDR3 is CASSEQGATGELFF. DNA for the CDR3: TGTGCCAGCAGTGAACAGGGGGCAACCGGGGAGCTGTTTTTT. V is TRBV2 and J is TRBJ2-2, with 8 positions matching TRBD1. V gave up 2 bases and J gave up 5 bases; unmatched junction bases: 1. This CDR3 spans 14 amino acids. The V gene's germline CDR1 is SNHLY and CDR2 FYNNEI. Full variable domain (remainder filled in from reference TRBV2 and TRBJ2-2): EPEVTQTPSHQVTQMGQEVILRCVPISNHLYFYWYRQILGQKVEFLVSFYNNEISEKSEIFDDQFSVERPDGSNFTLKIRSTKLEDSAMYFCASSEQGATGELFFGEGSRLTVL.

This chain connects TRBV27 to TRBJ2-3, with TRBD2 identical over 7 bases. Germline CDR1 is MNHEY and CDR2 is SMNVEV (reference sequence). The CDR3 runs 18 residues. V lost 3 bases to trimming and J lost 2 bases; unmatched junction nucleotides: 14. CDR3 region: CASSFRALAADATDTQYF. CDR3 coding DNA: TGTGCCAGCAGTTTCAGGGCTCTAGCGGCAGACGCCACAGATACGCAGTATTTT.

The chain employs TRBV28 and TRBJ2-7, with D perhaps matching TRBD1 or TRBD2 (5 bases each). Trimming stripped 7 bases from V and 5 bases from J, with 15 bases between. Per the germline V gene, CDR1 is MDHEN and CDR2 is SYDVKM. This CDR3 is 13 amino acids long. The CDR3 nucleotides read TGTGCCAGCATGGCCGGGGCATCCAACGAGCAGTACTTC. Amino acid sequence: CASMAGASNEQYF.

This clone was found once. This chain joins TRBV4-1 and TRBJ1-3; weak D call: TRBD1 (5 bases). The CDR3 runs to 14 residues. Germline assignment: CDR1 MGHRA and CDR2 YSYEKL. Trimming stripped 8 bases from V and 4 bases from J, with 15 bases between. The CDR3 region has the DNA TGCGCCAGCGGCGCGCCGGGGCGCGGAAACACCATATATTTT. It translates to CASGAPGRGNTIYF.

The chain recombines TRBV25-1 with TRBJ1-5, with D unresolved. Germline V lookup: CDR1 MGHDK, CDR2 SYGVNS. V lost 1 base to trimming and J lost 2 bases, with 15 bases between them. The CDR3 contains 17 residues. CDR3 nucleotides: TGTGCCAGCAGTGAATTGGGAGGGCCTGCCGGCAATCAGCCCCAGCATTTT. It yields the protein CASSELGGPAGNQPQHF.

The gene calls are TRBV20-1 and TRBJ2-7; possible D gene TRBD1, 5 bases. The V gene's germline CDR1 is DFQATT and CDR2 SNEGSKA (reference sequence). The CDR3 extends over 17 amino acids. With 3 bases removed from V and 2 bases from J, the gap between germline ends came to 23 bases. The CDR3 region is CSASIQRGFGLTYEQYF. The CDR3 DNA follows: TGCAGTGCTAGTATTCAAAGGGGTTTCGGCCTCACCTACGAGCAGTACTTC.

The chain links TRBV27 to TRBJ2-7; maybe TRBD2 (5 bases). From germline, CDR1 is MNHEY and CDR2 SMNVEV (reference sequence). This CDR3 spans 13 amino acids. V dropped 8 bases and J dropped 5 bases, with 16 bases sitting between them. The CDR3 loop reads CASRWERSHEQYF. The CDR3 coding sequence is TGTGCCAGCCGGTGGGAGAGGAGCCACGAGCAGTACTTC.

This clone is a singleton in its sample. In DNA, the CDR3 is TGTGCCTGGAATCAGGGGTCCGGCGGCTACACCTTC. Residues: CAWNQGSGGYTF. This chain joins TRBV30 and TRBJ1-2; TRBD1 might be the D (6 bases). Germline lookup yields CDR1 GTSNPN and CDR2 SVGIG (reference sequence). The CDR3 totals 12 residues. Trimming took off 4 bases at V and 8 bases at J, with 14 bases between the two ends.

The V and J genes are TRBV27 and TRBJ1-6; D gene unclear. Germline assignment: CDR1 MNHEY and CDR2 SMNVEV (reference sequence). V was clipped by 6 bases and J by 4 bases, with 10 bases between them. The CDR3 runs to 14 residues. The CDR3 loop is CASRMDGYNSPLHF. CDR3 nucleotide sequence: TGTGCCAGCAGAATGGACGGTTATAATTCACCCCTCCACTTT.

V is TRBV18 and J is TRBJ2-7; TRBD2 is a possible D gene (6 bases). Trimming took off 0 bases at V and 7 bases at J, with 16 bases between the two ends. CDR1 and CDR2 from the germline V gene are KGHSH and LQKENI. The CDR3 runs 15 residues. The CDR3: CASSPPSSALREQYF. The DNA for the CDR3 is TGTGCCAGCTCACCACCATCTAGCGCCCTCAGGGAGCAGTACTTC. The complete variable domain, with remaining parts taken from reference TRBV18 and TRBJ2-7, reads NAGVMQNPRHLVRRRGQEARLRCSPMKGHSHVYWYRQLPEEGLKFMVYLQKENIIDESGMPKERFSAEFPKEGPSILRIQQVVRGDSAAYFCASSPPSSALREQYFGPGTRLTVT.

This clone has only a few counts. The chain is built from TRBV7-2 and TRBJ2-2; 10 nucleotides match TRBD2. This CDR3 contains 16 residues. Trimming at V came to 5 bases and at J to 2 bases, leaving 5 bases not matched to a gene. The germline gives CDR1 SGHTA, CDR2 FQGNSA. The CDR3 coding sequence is TGTGCCAGCAGCGACCTAGCGGGAGATAACACCGGGGAGCTGTTTTTT. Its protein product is CASSDLAGDNTGELFF.

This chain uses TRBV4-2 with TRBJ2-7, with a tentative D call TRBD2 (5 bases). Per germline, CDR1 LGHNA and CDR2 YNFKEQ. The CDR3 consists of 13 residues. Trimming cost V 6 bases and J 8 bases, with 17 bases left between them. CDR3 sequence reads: CASRETGIPKQYF. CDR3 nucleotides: TGTGCCAGCAGGGAGACCGGGATACCAAAGCAGTACTTC.

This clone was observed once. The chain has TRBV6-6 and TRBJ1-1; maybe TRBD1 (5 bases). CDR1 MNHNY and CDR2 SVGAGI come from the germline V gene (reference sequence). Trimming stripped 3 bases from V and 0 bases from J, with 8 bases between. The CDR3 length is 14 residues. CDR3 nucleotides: TGTGCCAGCAGTTATTACAGGATGAACACTGAAGCTTTCTTT. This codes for CASSYYRMNTEAFF.

CDR3 in DNA: TGTGCCAGCAGTGCCCCGGGTAACTATGGCTACACCTTC. As protein: CASSAPGNYGYTF. The chain has TRBV2 and TRBJ1-2; unclear D gene. CDR3 size: 13 residues. Germline CDR1 reads SNHLY; CDR2 reads FYNNEI. The V end was cut by 4 bases, the J end by 1 base, with 7 bases between.

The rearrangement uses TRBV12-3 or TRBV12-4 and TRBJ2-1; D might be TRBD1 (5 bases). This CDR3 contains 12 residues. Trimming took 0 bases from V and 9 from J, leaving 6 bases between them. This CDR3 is CASSLAGPEQFF. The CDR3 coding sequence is TGTGCCAGCAGTTTAGCGGGGCCTGAGCAGTTCTTC.

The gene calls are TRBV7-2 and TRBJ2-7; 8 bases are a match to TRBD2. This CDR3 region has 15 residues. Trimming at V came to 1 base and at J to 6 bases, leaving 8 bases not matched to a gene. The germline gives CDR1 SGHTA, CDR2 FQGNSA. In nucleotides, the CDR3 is TGTGCCAGCAGCTTAGTTTCCGGGGGGGAGGTCGAGCAGTACTTC. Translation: CASSLVSGGEVEQYF.

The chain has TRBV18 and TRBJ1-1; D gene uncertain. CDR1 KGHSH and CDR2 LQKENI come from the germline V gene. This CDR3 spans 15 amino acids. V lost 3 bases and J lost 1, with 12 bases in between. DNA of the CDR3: TGTGCCAGCTCACCGGGGTATCCGGCGAACACTGAAGCTTTCTTT. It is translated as CASSPGYPANTEAFF.